This T cell receptor (beta chain) was captured in a study of STAT3 mutations in large granular lymphocyte leukemia. Study-wide results and caveats: No sample exists from the first appearance of each clone. Every T-cell large granular lymphocyte leukemia patient had at least one immunodominant TCR beta clonotype.

Average productive template count per sample was about 40,000. Sequencing used immunoSEQ multiplex PCR; TCRdb keeps in-frame clones, though not all of them. Of around 26,000 clones listed, 85% to 95% are singletons. Regarding this clone: Its specificity is not known.

Trimming took 3 bases from V and 3 from J, leaving 12 bases between them. From germline, CDR1 is LNHDA and CDR2 SQIVND (reference sequence). This CDR3 comprises 15 residues. The sequencing sample was made of peripheral blood mononuclear cells. The clonotype comes from a man aged 35-49 years with T-cell large granular lymphocyte leukemia. Some clones in this sample may be carry-over from other donors' samples. V usage is TRBV19 and J usage is TRBJ2-1; D is possibly TRBD2 (6 bases). CDR3 nucleotides: TGTGCCAGTAGTATCGGTAGCGGACTCTACAATGAGCAGTTCTTC. Its protein is CASSIGSGLYNEQFF.